The entry below gives a single T cell receptor (beta chain) sequence along with its context. Sequencing used immunoSEQ multiplex PCR; TCRdb keeps in-frame clones, though not all of them. The sample has about 83,000 clones, more than 95% seen once. The V gene's germline CDR1 is KGHSH and CDR2 LQKENI. The CDR3 extends over 15 amino acids. Trimming took 3 bases from V and 1 from J; bases not matched to a gene: 3. This sample is drawn from a study of Tregs in tolerant kidney transplant recipients. V gene TRBV18 combines with J gene TRBJ2-3, with 8 positions matching TRBD2. The material was CD4+ T cells from blood, obtained before the transplant. This sequence was found in a human donor who received a combined kidney and bone marrow transplant. CDR3 region: CASSPGLVGTDTQYF. The CDR3 DNA reads TGTGCCAGCTCACCGGGACTAGTAGGCACAGATACGCAGTATTTT.